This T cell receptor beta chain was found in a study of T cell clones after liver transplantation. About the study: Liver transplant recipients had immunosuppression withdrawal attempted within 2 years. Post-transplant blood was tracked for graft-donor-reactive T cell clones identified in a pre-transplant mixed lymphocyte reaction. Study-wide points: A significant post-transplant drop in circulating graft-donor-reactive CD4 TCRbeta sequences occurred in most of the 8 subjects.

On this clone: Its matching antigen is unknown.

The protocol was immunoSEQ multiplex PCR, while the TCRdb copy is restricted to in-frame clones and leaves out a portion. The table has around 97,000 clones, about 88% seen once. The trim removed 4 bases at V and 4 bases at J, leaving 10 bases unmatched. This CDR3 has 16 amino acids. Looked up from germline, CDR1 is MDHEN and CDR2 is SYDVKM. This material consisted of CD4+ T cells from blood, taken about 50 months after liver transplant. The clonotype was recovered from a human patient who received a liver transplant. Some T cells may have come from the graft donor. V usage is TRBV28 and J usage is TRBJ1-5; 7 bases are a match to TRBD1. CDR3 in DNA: TGTGCCAGCAGTTCTACACGGACAGGACGGAATCAGCCCCAGCATTTT. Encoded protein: CASSSTRTGRNQPQHF.